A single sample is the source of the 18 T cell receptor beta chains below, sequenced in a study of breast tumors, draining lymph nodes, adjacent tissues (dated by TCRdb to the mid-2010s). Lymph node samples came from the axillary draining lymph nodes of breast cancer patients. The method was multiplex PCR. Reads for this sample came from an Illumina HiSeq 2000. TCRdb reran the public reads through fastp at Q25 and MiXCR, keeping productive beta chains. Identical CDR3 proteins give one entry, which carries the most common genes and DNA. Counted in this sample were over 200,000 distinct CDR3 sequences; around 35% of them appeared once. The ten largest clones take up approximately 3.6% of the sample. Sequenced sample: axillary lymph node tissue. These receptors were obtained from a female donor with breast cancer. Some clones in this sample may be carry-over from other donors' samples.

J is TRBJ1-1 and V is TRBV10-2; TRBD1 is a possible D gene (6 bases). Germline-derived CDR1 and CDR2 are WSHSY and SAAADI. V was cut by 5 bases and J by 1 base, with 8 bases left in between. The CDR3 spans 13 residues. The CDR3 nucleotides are TGCGCCAGCAGTCCGACAGGGAACACTGAAGCTTTCTTT. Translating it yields CASSPTGNTEAFF.

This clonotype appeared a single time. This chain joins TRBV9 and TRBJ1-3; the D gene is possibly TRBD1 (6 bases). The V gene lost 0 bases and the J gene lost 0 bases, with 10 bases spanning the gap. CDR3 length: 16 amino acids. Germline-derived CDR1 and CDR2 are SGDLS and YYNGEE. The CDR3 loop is CASSVGQVSSGNTIYF. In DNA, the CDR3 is TGTGCCAGCAGCGTAGGACAGGTCTCCTCTGGAAACACCATATATTTT.

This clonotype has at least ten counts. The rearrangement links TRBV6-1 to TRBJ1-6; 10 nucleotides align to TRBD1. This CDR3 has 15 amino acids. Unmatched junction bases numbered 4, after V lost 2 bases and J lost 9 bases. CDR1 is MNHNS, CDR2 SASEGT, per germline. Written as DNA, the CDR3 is TGTGCCAGCAGTGAATGGGGACAGGGGAGTTCACCCCTCCACTTT. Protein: CASSEWGQGSSPLHF.

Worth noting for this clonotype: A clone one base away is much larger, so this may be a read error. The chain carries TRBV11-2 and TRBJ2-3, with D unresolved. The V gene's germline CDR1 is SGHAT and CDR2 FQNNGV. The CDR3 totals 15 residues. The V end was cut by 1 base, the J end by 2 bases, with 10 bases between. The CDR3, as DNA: TGTGCCAGCAGCTTAGGGGTAGCTACCACAGATACGCAGTATTTT. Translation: CASSLGVATTDTQYF.

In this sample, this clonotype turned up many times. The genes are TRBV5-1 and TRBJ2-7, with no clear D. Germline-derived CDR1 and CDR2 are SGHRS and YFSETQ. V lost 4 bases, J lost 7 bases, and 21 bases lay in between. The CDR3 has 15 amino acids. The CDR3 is CASSVRDWYGLEQYF. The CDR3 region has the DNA TGCGCCAGCAGCGTCCGCGACTGGTATGGTCTTGAGCAGTACTTC.

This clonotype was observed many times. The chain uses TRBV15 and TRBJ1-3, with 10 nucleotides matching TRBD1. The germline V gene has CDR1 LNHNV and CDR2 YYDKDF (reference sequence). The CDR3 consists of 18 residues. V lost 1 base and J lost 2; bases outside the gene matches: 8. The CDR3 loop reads CATSRAWDRGLAGNTIYF. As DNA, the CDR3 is TGTGCCACCAGCAGAGCCTGGGACAGGGGTTTAGCTGGAAACACCATATATTTT.

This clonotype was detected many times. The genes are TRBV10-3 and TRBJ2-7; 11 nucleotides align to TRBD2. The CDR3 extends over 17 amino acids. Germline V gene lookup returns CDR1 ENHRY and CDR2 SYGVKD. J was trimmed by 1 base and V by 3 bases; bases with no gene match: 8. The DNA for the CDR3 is TGTGCCATCAGTGACAGGCTAGCGGGAGGAACTTCCTACGAGCAGTACTTC. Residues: CAISDRLAGGTSYEQYF.

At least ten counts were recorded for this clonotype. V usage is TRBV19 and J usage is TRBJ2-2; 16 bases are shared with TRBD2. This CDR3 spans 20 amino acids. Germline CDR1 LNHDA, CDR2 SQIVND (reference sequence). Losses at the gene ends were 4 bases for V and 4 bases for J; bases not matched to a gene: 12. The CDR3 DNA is TGTGCCAGTAGTACACTACCGGGACTAGCGGGAGGGCCAGGCACCGGGGAGCTGTTTTTT. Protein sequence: CASSTLPGLAGGPGTGELFF.

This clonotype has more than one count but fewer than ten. This chain's CDR3 is CASSQDRRWGGPYQETQYF. DNA for the CDR3: TGTGCCAGCAGCCAAGATCGTCGGTGGGGGGGACCGTACCAAGAGACCCAGTACTTC. V is TRBV14 and J is TRBJ2-5; 7 bases line up with TRBD2. The CDR3 extends over 19 amino acids. CDR1 and CDR2 (germline): SGHDN, FVKESK. V lost 0 bases to trimming and J lost 0 bases; unmatched junction nucleotides: 13.

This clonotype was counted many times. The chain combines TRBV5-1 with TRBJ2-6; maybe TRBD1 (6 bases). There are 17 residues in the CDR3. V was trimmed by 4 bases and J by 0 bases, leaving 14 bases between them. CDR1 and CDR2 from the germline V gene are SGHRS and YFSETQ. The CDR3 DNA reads TGCGCCAGCAGCGCAGGGGACCACCTCTCTGGGGCCAACGTCCTGACTTTC. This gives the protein CASSAGDHLSGANVLTF.

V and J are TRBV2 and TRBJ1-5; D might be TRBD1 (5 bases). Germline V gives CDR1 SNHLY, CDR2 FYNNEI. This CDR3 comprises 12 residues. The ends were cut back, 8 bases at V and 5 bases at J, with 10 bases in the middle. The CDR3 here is CASRDGYQPQHF. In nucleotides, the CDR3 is TGTGCCAGCCGGGACGGCTATCAGCCCCAGCATTTT.

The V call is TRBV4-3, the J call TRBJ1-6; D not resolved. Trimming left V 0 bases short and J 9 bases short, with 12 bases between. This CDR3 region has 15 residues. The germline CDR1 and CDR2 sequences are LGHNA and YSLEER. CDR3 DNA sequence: TGCGCCAGCAGCCAAGAACCTGGGGTGGGTTCACCCCTCCACTTT. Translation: CASSQEPGVGSPLHF.

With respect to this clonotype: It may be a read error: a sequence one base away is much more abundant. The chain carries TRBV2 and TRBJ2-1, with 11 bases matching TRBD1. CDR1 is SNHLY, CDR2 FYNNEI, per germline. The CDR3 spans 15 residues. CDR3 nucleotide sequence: TGTGCCAGCAGAGCAACCGGGACAGGGGGTGATGAGCGGTTCTTC. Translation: CASRATGTGGDERFF.

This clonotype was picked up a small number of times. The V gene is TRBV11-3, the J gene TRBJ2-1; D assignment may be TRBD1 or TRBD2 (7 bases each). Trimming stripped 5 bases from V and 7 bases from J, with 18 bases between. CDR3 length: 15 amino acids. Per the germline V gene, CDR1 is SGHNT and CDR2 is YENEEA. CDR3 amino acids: CASSRGRGQENEQFF. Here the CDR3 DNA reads TGTGCCAGCAGCCGAGGGAGGGGGCAAGAAAATGAGCAGTTCTTC.

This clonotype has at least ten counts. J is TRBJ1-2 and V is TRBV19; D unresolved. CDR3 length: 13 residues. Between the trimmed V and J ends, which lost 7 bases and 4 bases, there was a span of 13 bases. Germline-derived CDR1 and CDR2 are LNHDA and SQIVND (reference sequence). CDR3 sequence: CASMTTDFYGYTF. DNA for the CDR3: TGTGCCAGTATGACGACGGATTTCTATGGCTACACCTTC.

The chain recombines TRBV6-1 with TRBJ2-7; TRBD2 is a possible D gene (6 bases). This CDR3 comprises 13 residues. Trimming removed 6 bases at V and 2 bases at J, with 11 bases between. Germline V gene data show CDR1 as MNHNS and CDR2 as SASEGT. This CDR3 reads CASRAGLAYEQYF. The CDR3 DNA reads TGTGCCAGCAGGGCGGGGTTAGCCTACGAGCAGTACTTC.

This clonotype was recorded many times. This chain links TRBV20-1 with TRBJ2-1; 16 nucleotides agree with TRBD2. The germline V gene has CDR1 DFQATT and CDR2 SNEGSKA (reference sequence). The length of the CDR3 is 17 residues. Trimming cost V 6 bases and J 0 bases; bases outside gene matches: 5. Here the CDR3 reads CSALGLAGGLSYNEQFF. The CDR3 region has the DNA TGCAGTGCCCTGGGACTAGCGGGAGGGCTCTCCTACAATGAGCAGTTCTTC.

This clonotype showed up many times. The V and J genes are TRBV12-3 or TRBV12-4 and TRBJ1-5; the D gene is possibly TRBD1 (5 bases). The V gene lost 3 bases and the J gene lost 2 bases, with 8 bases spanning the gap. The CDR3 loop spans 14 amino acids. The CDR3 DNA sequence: TGTGCCAGCAGTTTTGTACAGGGCAATCAGCCCCAGCATTTT. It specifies CASSFVQGNQPQHF.